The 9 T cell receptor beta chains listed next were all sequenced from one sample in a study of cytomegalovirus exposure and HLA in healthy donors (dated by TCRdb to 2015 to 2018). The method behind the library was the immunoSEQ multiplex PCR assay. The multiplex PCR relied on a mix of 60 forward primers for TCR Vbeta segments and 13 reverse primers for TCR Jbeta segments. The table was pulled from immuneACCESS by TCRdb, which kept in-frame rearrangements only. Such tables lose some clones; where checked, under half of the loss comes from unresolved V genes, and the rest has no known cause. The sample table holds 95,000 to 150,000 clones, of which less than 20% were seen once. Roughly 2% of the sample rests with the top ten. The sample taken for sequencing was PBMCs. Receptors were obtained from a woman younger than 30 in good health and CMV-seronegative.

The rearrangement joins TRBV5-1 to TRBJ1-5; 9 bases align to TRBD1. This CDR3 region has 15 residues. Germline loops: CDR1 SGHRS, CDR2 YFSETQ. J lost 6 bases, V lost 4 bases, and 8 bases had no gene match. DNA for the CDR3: TGCGCCAGCAGCCCCACAGGGGGCGGTGGTCAGCCCCAGCATTTT. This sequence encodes CASSPTGGGGQPQHF.

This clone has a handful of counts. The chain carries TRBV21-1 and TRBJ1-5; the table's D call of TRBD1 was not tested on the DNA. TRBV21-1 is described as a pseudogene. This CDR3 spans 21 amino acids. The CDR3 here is CASSKQGYGTGGHPGNQPQHF. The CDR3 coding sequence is TGTGCCAGCAGCAAACAGGGGTACGGGACAGGGGGCCACCCGGGCAATCAGCCCCAGCATTTT.

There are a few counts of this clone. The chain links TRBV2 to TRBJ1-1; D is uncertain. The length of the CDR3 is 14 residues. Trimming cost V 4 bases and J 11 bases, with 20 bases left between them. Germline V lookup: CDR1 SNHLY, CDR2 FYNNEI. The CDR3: CASSVNRASGIAFF. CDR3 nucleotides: TGTGCCAGCAGTGTCAACCGGGCTTCGGGGATCGCTTTCTTT.

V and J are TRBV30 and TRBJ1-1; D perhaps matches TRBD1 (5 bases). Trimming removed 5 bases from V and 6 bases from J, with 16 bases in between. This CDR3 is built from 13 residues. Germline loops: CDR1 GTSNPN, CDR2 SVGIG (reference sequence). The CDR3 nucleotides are TGTGCCTGGCTCTTCGGGGGGATACCTGAAGCTTTCTTT. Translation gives CAWLFGGIPEAFF.

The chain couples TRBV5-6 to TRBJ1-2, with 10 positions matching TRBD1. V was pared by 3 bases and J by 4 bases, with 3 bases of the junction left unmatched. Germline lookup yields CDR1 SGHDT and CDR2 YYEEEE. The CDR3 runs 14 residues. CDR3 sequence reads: CASSSGTGVYGYTF. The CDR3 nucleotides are TGTGCCAGCAGCTCCGGGACAGGGGTCTATGGCTACACCTTC.

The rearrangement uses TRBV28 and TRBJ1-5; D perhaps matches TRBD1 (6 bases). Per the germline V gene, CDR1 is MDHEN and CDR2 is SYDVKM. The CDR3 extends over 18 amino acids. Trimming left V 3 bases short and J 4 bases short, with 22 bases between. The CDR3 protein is CASSLATRGGIGNQPQHF. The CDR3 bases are TGTGCCAGCAGTTTGGCGACTAGGGGGGGGATCGGGAATCAGCCCCAGCATTTT.

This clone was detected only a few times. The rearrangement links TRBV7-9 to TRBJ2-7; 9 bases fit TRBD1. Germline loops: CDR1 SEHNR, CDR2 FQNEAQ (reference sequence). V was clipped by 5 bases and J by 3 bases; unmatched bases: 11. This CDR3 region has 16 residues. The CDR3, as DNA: TGTGCCAGCAGCCCCAAAAGCGGGACAGGGATCTACGAGCAGTACTTC. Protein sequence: CASSPKSGTGIYEQYF. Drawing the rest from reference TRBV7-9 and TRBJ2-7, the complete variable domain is DTGVSQNPRHKITKRGQNVTFRCDPISEHNRLYWYRQTLGQGPEFLTYFQNEAQLEKSRLLSDRFSAERPKGSFSTLEIQRTEQGDSAMYLCASSPKSGTGIYEQYFGPGTRLTVT.

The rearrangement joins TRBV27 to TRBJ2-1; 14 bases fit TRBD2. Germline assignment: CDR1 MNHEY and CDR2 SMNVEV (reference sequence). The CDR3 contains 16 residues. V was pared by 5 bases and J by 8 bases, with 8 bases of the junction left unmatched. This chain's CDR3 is CASSPSTSGGAYEQFF. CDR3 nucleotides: TGTGCCAGCAGTCCCTCGACTAGCGGGGGGGCCTATGAGCAGTTCTTC.

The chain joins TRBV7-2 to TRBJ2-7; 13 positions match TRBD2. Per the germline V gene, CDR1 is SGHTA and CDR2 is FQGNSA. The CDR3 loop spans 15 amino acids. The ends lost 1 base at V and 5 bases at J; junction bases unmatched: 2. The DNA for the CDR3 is TGTGCCAGCAGCTTAGGGACTAGCGGGGGAAACGAGCAGTACTTC. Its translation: CASSLGTSGGNEQYF. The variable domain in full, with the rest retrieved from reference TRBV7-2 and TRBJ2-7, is GAGVSQSPSNKVTEKGKDVELRCDPISGHTALYWYRQSLGQGLEFLIYFQGNSAPDKSGLPSDRFSAERTGGSVSTLTIQRTQQEDSAVYLCASSLGTSGGNEQYFGPGTRLTVT.